This T cell receptor beta chain was observed in a study of T cells after yellow fever vaccination (dated by TCRdb to between 2019 and 2020). About the investigation overall: The SMART-Seq v4 Ultra Low Input RNA kit was used to prepare libraries from fractions with low cell numbers. To follow T-cell clones before and after both primary and booster YFV17D yellow fever vaccination, bulk TCR alpha and beta repertoires underwent longitudinal sequencing. Two healthy male donors, one aged 18 to 30 and one aged 30 to 40 years, were included in the cohort. Blood samples were taken at several timepoints before and after primary and secondary immunization, and bulk PBMC replicates and cell subsets were isolated. Study-wide conclusions, independent of this receptor: Computational filtering was needed because FACS-sorted repertoires could contain abundant contaminating clonotypes from the bulk population. Compared with the primary T-cell response, the secondary T-cell response was faster but weaker, reaching its peak on day 5 rather than on day 15. After the booster, most clones that had expanded after primary vaccination were detected again (roughly 96% of CD4 and around nine tenths of CD8), suggesting broad maintenance of memory. The study included only two donors, which limits how far the findings can be generalized. A small share of clonotypes was detected in both CD4 and CD8 compartments, with the overlap likely arising from convergent recombination.

This clonotype was seen only a few times. Its specific antigen is unknown. Qualities for individual bases were not recorded, and no much larger clone is one base off. What the treatment or condition label conveys for this sample: live attenuated yellow fever vaccine strain. Two biological replicates of bulk PBMCs were collected at each blood-draw timepoint. PBMCs were isolated from peripheral blood using a standard Ficoll-Paque protocol. RNA was extracted with TriZol from bulk PBMCs, CD4 and CD8 fractions, and dextramer-positive and dextramer-negative fractions. Looking up the germline V gene yields CDR1 SGDLS and CDR2 YYNGEE. The V end gives up 3 bases and the J end 3 bases, leaving 8 bases in the junction not matched to a gene. The CDR3 measures 15 amino acids from cysteine to phenylalanine. Of the read, only the CDR3 DNA is kept; its 45 bases are in frame from base 1. Synthesis of TCR cDNA relied on 5'RACE template switching, a step that introduced a universal primer site along with unique molecular identifiers. cDNA synthesis was primed from both the TCR alpha and TCR beta constant segments. Library amplification involved two PCR steps, and the second step added sample barcodes and sequencing adapters. Sequencing of libraries was done on Illumina HiSeq 2500 (2x100 bp) or NovaSeq (2x150 bp). The published analysis was carried out like this. MIGEC handled demultiplexing of reads and collapsing into UMI consensus sequences, while MiXCR performed V(D)J alignment. Vaccine-responding clonotypes were identified with edgeR using replicate PBMC samples, with FDR below 0.01 and a log2 fold change above 5 up to day 15 being required. Each bulk clonotype received a CD4 or CD8 identity based on whether the sequenced CD4 or CD8 repertoire contained that clonotype at higher abundance. TCRdb reanalyzed the raw reads on its own, using fastp at Q25 for trimming and MiXCR for clone calling, and kept in-frame beta chains. A single entry per CDR3 protein holds the most common genes and DNA from its merged rows. TCRdb, not the authors, supplied the V and J calls. Here the sample has roughly 300,000 distinct CDR3 sequences; 7% to 10% occur a single time. Approximately 15% of the sample is in the top ten clones.

This chain is built from TRBV9 and TRBJ1-2, and TRBD1 aligns with 7 junction nucleotides. The material sequenced was PBMCs, taken around 45 days after the first yellow fever vaccination. The TCR comes from a man aged 18 to 35 who received the YFV17D yellow fever vaccine. The DNA sequence reads TGTGCCAGCAGCGCAAACAGGGGATCCTACTATGGCTACACCTTC. Translated, this gives CASSANRGSYYGYTF.